This TCR beta chain was captured in a study of response to subunit inactivated influenza vaccine. Whole-study results and caveats: Few new T cells, the authors suggested, are recruited by each seasonal influenza vaccination.

This clonotype was counted only a few times. Its antigen is not identified. One entry per CDR3 protein results from TCRdb running MiXCR on the RT-PCR reads. The sample contains around 570,000 distinct CDR3 sequences, about 11% of which appear only once. CDR1 DFQATT and CDR2 SNEGSKA come from the germline V gene (reference sequence). V was cut by 1 base and J by 5 bases, with 14 bases left in between. This CDR3 is 14 amino acids long. These sequences were also reported in another study, on T cells expressing NK-cell markers. That source notes: It was by 5'RACE template switching with UMIs that TCR beta cDNA was made. Similarly, these clonotypes led the CD3+CD56-NKG2C+ fraction as well in a few donors. Expanded NKG2C+ T cell clones had unclear HCMV specificity.

This specimen consisted of PBMCs from blood, obtained on the day of vaccination. The TCR comes from a man between 50 and 59 years old who received an inactivated influenza vaccine. The chain recombines TRBV20-1 with TRBJ1-2; D may be TRBD1 (6 bases). CDR3 loop: CSARATDSLYGYTF. In nucleotides, the CDR3 is TGCAGTGCTAGAGCTACGGACAGTTTATATGGCTACACCTTC.